This entry is about one T cell receptor beta chain. This sample was included in a study of T cell changes during pregnancy in multiple sclerosis. This table comes from immunoSEQ multiplex PCR, and its TCRdb copy is limited to in-frame clones, with some not included. The sample has roughly 70,000 clones, approximately 92% seen once. J lost 4 bases, V lost 7 bases, and 12 bases had no gene match. CDR1 SGHAT and CDR2 FQNNGV come from the germline V gene. The CDR3 is made up of 15 amino acids. The gene calls are TRBV11-2 and TRBJ1-2; 7 bases are shared with TRBD1. The sequence was obtained from a female donor with multiple sclerosis, enrolled in a pregnancy study. The sample here was peripheral blood, taken before pregnancy. This CDR3 reads CASNVLRDSAYGYTF. In nucleotides, the CDR3 is TGTGCCAGCAACGTCCTTAGGGACAGCGCCTATGGCTACACCTTC.